One sample yielded the 17 T cell receptor beta chains listed below, sequenced in a study of response to subunit inactivated influenza vaccine. Via MiXCR, TCRdb re-called the RT-PCR reads, giving one row per CDR3 protein. This repertoire shows about 650,000 distinct CDR3 sequences, approximately 15% found once; its top ten account for 9.5% to 13%. The sequencing here drew on PBMCs from blood, taken about 12 days after vaccination. The receptors derive from a man between 45 and 60 years old who received an inactivated influenza vaccine.

This chain joins TRBV28 and TRBJ2-7; no clear D gene. The V gene lost 7 bases and the J gene lost 3 bases, with 16 bases spanning the gap. Germline V CDR1 and CDR2: MDHEN, SYDVKM. This CDR3 comprises 14 residues. The DNA for the CDR3 is TGTGCCAGCAAAACCATCCTCTGGGGCTACGAGCAGTACTTC. As protein: CASKTILWGYEQYF.

A few counts support this clonotype. The chain employs TRBV15 and TRBJ2-1; 11 bases map to TRBD2. The CDR3 is made up of 17 amino acids. V lost 5 bases to trimming and J lost 7 bases; unmatched junction nucleotides: 13. Germline CDR1 and CDR2: LNHNV and YYDKDF (reference sequence). The CDR3 DNA reads as TGTGCCACCAGCTCTCACCCCTTAGCGGGAGGGCCGAATGAGCAGTTCTTC. Its translation: CATSSHPLAGGPNEQFF.

This clonotype was observed a handful of times. The chain joins TRBV28 to TRBJ2-5; D remains ambiguous. The length of the CDR3 is 12 residues. V lost 1 base and J 7 bases, leaving 7 bases between the germline ends. Per the germline V gene, CDR1 is MDHEN and CDR2 is SYDVKM. CDR3 in amino acids: CASSLFVGTQYF. In DNA form, the CDR3 reads TGTGCCAGCAGTTTATTTGTGGGGACCCAGTACTTC.

In this sample, this clonotype turned up many times. The genes are TRBV3-1 and TRBJ1-2; 10 bases agree with TRBD1. The CDR3 has 15 residues. The germline V gene encodes CDR1 LGHDT and CDR2 YNNKEL (reference sequence). The J segment lost 8 bases and the V segment lost 4 bases, leaving 10 bases of the junction unmatched. The CDR3 region has the DNA TGTGCCAGCAGCCCACTACGGACAGGGGGGAACGGCTACACCTTC. Translation: CASSPLRTGGNGYTF.

The rearrangement uses TRBV24-1 and TRBJ2-1; D call uncertain. The germline V and J ends were trimmed by 6 bases and 5 bases, with 10 bases remaining between them. This CDR3 comprises 13 residues. Per the germline V gene, CDR1 is KGHDR and CDR2 is SFDVKD. The CDR3 region has the DNA TGTGCCACCAGTAGAACTGGCAACAATGAGCAGTTCTTC. Translating gives CATSRTGNNEQFF.

The chain links TRBV20-1 to TRBJ1-5; D remains ambiguous. The germline V gene encodes CDR1 DFQATT and CDR2 SNEGSKA (reference sequence). The CDR3 extends over 14 amino acids. V was shortened by 6 bases and J by 0 bases, with 12 bases between the two germline ends. The CDR3 sequence: CSASPGRSNQPQHF. The CDR3 DNA sequence: TGCAGTGCCTCTCCCGGACGTAGCAATCAGCCCCAGCATTTT.

This chain connects TRBV5-1 to TRBJ2-3, with TRBD2 identical over 9 bases. The CDR3 contains 16 residues. Losses at the gene ends were 1 base for V and 6 bases for J; bases not matched to a gene: 9. Germline V CDR1 and CDR2: SGHRS, YFSETQ. DNA of the CDR3: TGCGCCAGCAGCTTGCCGGCGGGAGGGGCCGGGGATACGCAGTATTTT. Translated, it gives CASSLPAGGAGDTQYF. The full variable domain, completed using reference TRBV5-1 and TRBJ2-3, is KAGVTQTPRYLIKTRGQQVTLSCSPISGHRSVSWYQQTPGQGLQFLFEYFSETQRNKGNFPGRFSGRQFSNSRSEMNVSTLELGDSALYLCASSLPAGGAGDTQYFGPGTRLTVL.

The rearrangement joins TRBV6-1 to TRBJ2-1, with D tentatively TRBD1 (6 bases). V was cut by 8 bases and J by 6 bases, with 17 bases left in between. The CDR3 length is 14 residues. Per germline, CDR1 MNHNS and CDR2 SASEGT. The CDR3 DNA reads TGTGCCAGCTCTGGGACACAGACTTTCAATGAGCAGTTCTTC. Its protein product is CASSGTQTFNEQFF.

The rearrangement joins TRBV20-1 to TRBJ1-5; TRBD1 might be the D (6 bases). The V and J ends lost 1 base and 0 bases respectively, with 19 bases between them. The CDR3 runs to 18 residues. Germline values: CDR1 DFQATT, CDR2 SNEGSKA (reference sequence). The CDR3 spells CSARGNWADRDSNQPQHF. CDR3 DNA: TGCAGTGCTAGAGGTAATTGGGCGGACAGAGATAGCAATCAGCCCCAGCATTTT.

The chain is built from TRBV6-2 or TRBV6-3 and TRBJ2-3; no definite D call. Germline CDR1 reads MNHEY; CDR2 reads SVGEGT. The CDR3 totals 15 residues. V was trimmed by 2 bases and J by 4 bases, leaving 13 bases between them. The CDR3 DNA is TGTGCCAGCAGTTACCCCAGGTCGGCGGCAGATACGCAGTATTTT. Amino acid sequence: CASSYPRSAADTQYF.

J is TRBJ2-1 and V is TRBV27; 7 bases align to TRBD1. V was clipped by 5 bases and J by 0 bases; unmatched bases: 7. This CDR3 contains 16 residues. Germline CDR1 reads MNHEY; CDR2 reads SMNVEV (reference sequence). CDR3 in amino acids: CASSETGASSYNEQFF. The CDR3 region has the DNA TGTGCCAGCAGTGAAACAGGGGCCAGCTCCTACAATGAGCAGTTCTTC.

This chain connects TRBV6-2 or TRBV6-3 to TRBJ2-7; the match to TRBD1 covers 8 bases. This CDR3 comprises 17 residues. Trimming cost V 1 base and J 7 bases; bases outside gene matches: 15. CDR1 is MNHEY and CDR2 is SVGEGT in the germline V gene. The CDR3 DNA reads TGTGCCAGCAGTTACTTAACCGGGACAGGAGGCCTGCGAGAGCAGTACTTC. This gives the protein CASSYLTGTGGLREQYF.

The chain employs TRBV20-1 and TRBJ2-5; D unresolved. The germline V and J ends were trimmed by 4 bases and 3 bases, with 9 bases remaining between them. CDR1 and CDR2 from the germline V gene are DFQATT and SNEGSKA (reference sequence). The CDR3 length is 12 residues. In DNA, the CDR3 is TGCAGTGCTACTATTACTAAAGAGACCCAGTACTTC. Protein sequence: CSATITKETQYF.

The genes are TRBV21-1 and TRBJ1-5. TRBV21-1 is noted as a pseudogene. The length of the CDR3 is 16 residues. The chain's CDR3 is CASSKWARGGCKPQHF. The DNA of the CDR3 is TGTGCCAGCAGCAAATGGGCTAGAGGGGGGTGCAAGCCCCAGCATTTT.

The V call is TRBV27, the J call TRBJ2-1, with unresolved D. V lost 6 bases, J lost 3 bases, and 9 bases lay in between. Germline V gene sequence: CDR1 MNHEY, CDR2 SMNVEV (reference sequence). The CDR3 extends over 13 amino acids. The CDR3 loop is CASRGNNYNEQFF. DNA for the CDR3: TGTGCCAGCAGGGGCAACAACTACAATGAGCAGTTCTTC.

The rearrangement links TRBV20-1 to TRBJ2-3, with 7 nucleotides matching TRBD1. The CDR3 length is 14 residues. Germline CDR1 DFQATT, CDR2 SNEGSKA (reference sequence). V gave up 5 bases and J gave up 2 bases; unmatched junction bases: 7. CDR3 in amino acids: CSASEGAITDTQYF. CDR3 nucleotides: TGCAGTGCTTCTGAGGGGGCCATCACAGATACGCAGTATTTT.

This chain links TRBV28 with TRBJ2-7; weak D call: TRBD2 (5 bases). V shed 4 bases and J shed 3 bases, with 10 bases lying between them. The CDR3 extends over 13 amino acids. Germline V gene data show CDR1 as MDHEN and CDR2 as SYDVKM. For the CDR3, the DNA is TGTGCCAGCAGTTCCTCGGACTTCTACGAGCAGTACTTC. Translating it yields CASSSSDFYEQYF. The whole variable domain, filled in from reference TRBV28 and TRBJ2-7, reads DVKVTQSSRYLVKRTGEKVFLECVQDMDHENMFWYRQDPGLGLRLIYFSYDVKMKEKGDIPEGYSVSREKKERFSLILESASTNQTSMYLCASSSSDFYEQYFGPGTRLTVT.